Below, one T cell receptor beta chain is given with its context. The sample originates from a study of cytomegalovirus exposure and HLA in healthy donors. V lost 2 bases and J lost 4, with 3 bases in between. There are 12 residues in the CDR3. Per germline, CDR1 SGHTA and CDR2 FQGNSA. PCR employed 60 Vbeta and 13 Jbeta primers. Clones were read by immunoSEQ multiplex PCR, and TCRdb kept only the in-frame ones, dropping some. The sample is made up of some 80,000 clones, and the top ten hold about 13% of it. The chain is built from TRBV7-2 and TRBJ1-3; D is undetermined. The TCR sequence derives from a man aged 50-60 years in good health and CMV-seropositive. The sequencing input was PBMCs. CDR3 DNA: TGTGCCAGCAGCTTACTGGGAAACACCATATATTTT. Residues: CASSLLGNTIYF.